The 32 T cell receptor beta chains below were found in one sample sequenced in a study of blood T cell repertoires in COVID-19. This table comes from immunoSEQ multiplex PCR, and its TCRdb copy is limited to in-frame clones, with some not included. The sample carries 200,000 to 250,000 clones, approximately 82% recorded once. The source material was peripheral blood. These TCRs come from a woman between 65 and 79 years old with active or convalescent COVID-19.

The CDR3 here is CASSPGLGEKLFF. The CDR3 nucleotides are TGTGCCAGCAGCCCAGGACTGGGAGAAAAACTGTTTTTT. The genes are TRBV11-1 and TRBJ1-4, with D hard to call. Germline lookup yields CDR1 SGHAT and CDR2 FQDESV (reference sequence). V was cut by 5 bases and J by 8 bases, with 12 bases left in between. The CDR3 extends over 13 amino acids.

This chain connects TRBV7-9 to TRBJ1-4, with 10 positions matching TRBD1. V lost 5 bases to trimming and J lost 8 bases; unmatched junction nucleotides: 5. The CDR3 consists of 14 residues. Germline lookup yields CDR1 SEHNR and CDR2 FQNEAQ (reference sequence). The DNA for the CDR3 is TGTGCCAGCAGCCCCTGGACAGGGGGGGAAAAACTGTTTTTT. As protein: CASSPWTGGEKLFF.

The CDR3: CASSLRLAGDSEDTQYF. DNA of the CDR3: TGTGCCAGCAGCTTAAGACTAGCGGGAGACTCTGAGGATACGCAGTATTTT. The rearrangement links TRBV9 to TRBJ2-3, with 12 bases matching TRBD2. CDR1 is SGDLS and CDR2 is YYNGEE in the germline V gene. CDR3 length: 17 amino acids. The V gene end was trimmed by 4 bases and the J gene end by 6 bases; junction bases not matched to a gene: 12.

The gene calls are TRBV24-1 and TRBJ2-5, with TRBD1 matching 9 bases. This CDR3 is built from 15 residues. V lost 7 bases, J lost 5 bases, and 10 bases stayed unmatched. Germline V gene data show CDR1 as KGHDR and CDR2 as SFDVKD. The CDR3 DNA reads TGTGCCACCAGCGATAGTACAGGGGGCCGGGAGACCCAGTACTTC. Its protein is CATSDSTGGRETQYF.

This chain joins TRBV6-9 and TRBJ1-2, with TRBD1 identical over 8 bases. CDR1 MNHGY and CDR2 SVAAGI come from the germline V gene. This CDR3 has 17 amino acids. After removal of 2 bases from V and 2 bases from J, the junction contained 10 bases not matched to a gene. The CDR3 nucleotides are TGTGCCAGCAGTTATGGCTGCAGGGGGCAGGGCAACTATGGCTACACCTTC. The encoded protein is CASSYGCRGQGNYGYTF.

This clone has only a few counts. The J gene is TRBJ1-6, the V gene TRBV3-1 (or the pseudogene TRBV3-2), with a tentative D call TRBD1 (6 bases). The CDR3 sequence is 14 residues long. V lost 3 bases to trimming and J lost 8 bases, with 11 bases between them. Per germline, CDR1 LGHDT and CDR2 YNNKEL (reference sequence). The CDR3 loop reads CASSHGAGDSPLHF. The CDR3 DNA reads as TGTGCCAGCAGCCATGGGGCAGGGGATTCACCCCTCCACTTT.

V usage is TRBV5-5 and J usage is TRBJ1-4; 7 nucleotides match TRBD1. V dropped 2 bases and J dropped 3; count of bases not matched to a gene: 7. CDR1 is SGHKS, CDR2 YYEKEE, per germline (reference sequence). This CDR3 has 16 amino acids. In DNA form, the CDR3 reads TGTGCCAGCAGCTTCTCCTCCGGGACAGCTAATGAAAAACTGTTTTTT. It yields the protein CASSFSSGTANEKLFF.

The chain employs TRBV6-4 and TRBJ1-2, with D hard to call. From germline, CDR1 is MRHNA and CDR2 SNTAGT. There are 12 residues in the CDR3. V was cut by 2 bases and J by 7 bases, with 8 bases left in between. The CDR3 reads CASSDGRRGYTF. CDR3 sequence (DNA): TGTGCCAGCAGTGACGGCAGGCGTGGCTACACCTTC.

This clone was seen only once. This chain joins TRBV29-1 and TRBJ2-5, with a weak D call TRBD2 (5 bases). Germline assignment: CDR1 SQVTM and CDR2 ANQGSEA. V was clipped by 4 bases and J by 5 bases, with 14 bases between them. This CDR3 region has 13 residues. CDR3 protein: CSVAPAAQETQYF. The CDR3 DNA reads TGCAGCGTTGCCCCAGCGGCCCAGGAGACCCAGTACTTC.

The chain uses TRBV18 and TRBJ2-1, with a tentative D call TRBD1 (6 bases). Between the trimmed V and J ends, which lost 1 base and 4 bases, there was a span of 8 bases. This CDR3 is 14 amino acids long. CDR1 and CDR2 (germline): KGHSH, LQKENI. In nucleotides, the CDR3 is TGTGCCAGCTCACCACGGACAGATTACAATGAGCAGTTCTTC. It specifies CASSPRTDYNEQFF.

The chain uses TRBV2 and TRBJ1-5; no clear D. This CDR3 contains 14 residues. Germline-derived CDR1 and CDR2 are SNHLY and FYNNEI. V was shortened by 4 bases and J by 0 bases, with 7 bases between the two germline ends. CDR3 region: CASSVQYSNQPQHF. CDR3 nucleotides: TGTGCCAGCAGTGTCCAGTATAGCAATCAGCCCCAGCATTTT.

The gene calls are TRBV4-1 and TRBJ1-5; 8 nucleotides align to TRBD1. Germline CDR1 MGHRA, CDR2 YSYEKL. This CDR3 has 16 amino acids. V shed 0 bases and J 7 bases; nucleotides not matched to a gene: 8. The CDR3 coding sequence is TGCGCCAGCAGCCAAGATCGCGGACAGGGTCCACAGCCCCAGCATTTT. Amino acid sequence: CASSQDRGQGPQPQHF.

The V and J genes are TRBV9 and TRBJ2-3, with TRBD2 as a possible D gene (6 bases). The germline CDR1 and CDR2 sequences are SGDLS and YYNGEE. The CDR3 runs 16 residues. V was cut by 0 bases and J by 4 bases, with 15 bases left in between. The CDR3 loop is CASSVGGIGGADTQYF. The CDR3 region has the DNA TGTGCCAGCAGCGTAGGGGGCATAGGAGGGGCAGATACGCAGTATTTT.

The J gene is TRBJ2-3, the V gene TRBV5-1; 14 bases are a match to TRBD2. The CDR3 length is 16 residues. Germline V CDR1 and CDR2: SGHRS, YFSETQ. Losses at the gene ends were 3 bases for V and 3 bases for J; bases not matched to a gene: 3. The CDR3, as DNA: TGCGCCAGCAGCTGGGGACTAGCGGGGGTAACAGATACGCAGTATTTT. It is translated as CASSWGLAGVTDTQYF.

The chain employs TRBV23-1 and TRBJ1-5; tentatively, D is TRBD1 (6 bases). TRBV23-1 is given ORF status, its function remaining uncertain. CDR3 length: 12 amino acids. Trimming removed 7 bases from V and 7 bases from J, with 11 bases in between. CDR3 residues: CASNQGCQPQHF. In DNA, the CDR3 is TGCGCCAGCAACCAGGGGTGCCAGCCCCAGCATTTT.

The rearrangement uses TRBV7-8 and TRBJ1-1; tentatively, D is TRBD1 (5 bases). This CDR3 has 16 amino acids. V lost 1 base and J 5 bases, leaving 17 bases between the germline ends. CDR1 is SGHVS, CDR2 FQNEAQ, per germline. The CDR3 loop reads CASSLELLREGTEAFF. CDR3 DNA: TGTGCCAGCAGCTTAGAGCTACTCCGGGAGGGGACTGAAGCTTTCTTT.

The chain carries TRBV6-6 and TRBJ2-7; D may be TRBD2 (5 bases). Trimming took 6 bases from V and 3 from J, leaving 9 bases between them. The CDR3 extends over 12 amino acids. CDR1 MNHNY and CDR2 SVGAGI come from the germline V gene (reference sequence). The CDR3 DNA sequence: TGTGCCAGCAGCCCCGGGGACTACGAGCAGTACTTC. It encodes CASSPGDYEQYF.

This clone occurred once. V usage is TRBV13 and J usage is TRBJ2-3; a possible D gene is TRBD2 (6 bases). V dropped 6 bases and J dropped 5 bases, with 9 bases sitting between them. The CDR3 totals 12 residues. Germline CDR1 is PRHDT and CDR2 is FYEKMQ (reference sequence). For the CDR3, the DNA is TGTGCCAGCAGGAGAGCGGGAGATACGCAGTATTTT. Its translation: CASRRAGDTQYF.

This chain uses TRBV5-1 with TRBJ2-1; 10 positions match TRBD2. CDR1 is SGHRS, CDR2 YFSETQ, per germline. V dropped 4 bases and J dropped 1; count of bases not matched to a gene: 8. This CDR3 contains 17 residues. CDR3 amino acids: CASSVLAGAPSYNEQFF. The CDR3 bases are TGCGCCAGCAGCGTCCTAGCGGGAGCTCCGTCCTACAATGAGCAGTTCTTC.

This clone was seen only a few times. J is TRBJ1-1 and V is TRBV7-3; D is unresolved. The CDR3 loop spans 13 amino acids. V shed 3 bases and J shed 3 bases, with 8 bases lying between them. The germline V gene has CDR1 SGHTA and CDR2 FQGTGA. CDR3 in DNA: TGTGCCAGCAGCTTTAAGGGAGACACTGAAGCTTTCTTT. Translation: CASSFKGDTEAFF.

On this clone itself: One end of the junction does not line up with germline, which may come from a read error. Other DNA sequences in the same sample also yield this CDR3. The rearrangement joins TRBV12-3 or TRBV12-4 to TRBJ2-5; 7 bases agree with TRBD2. The CDR3 spans 13 residues. CDR3: CASSPPGGETQYF. Here the CDR3 DNA reads TGTGCCAGCAGTCCCCCGGGGGGAGAGACCCAATACTTC.

The chain carries TRBV30 and TRBJ1-2; D call uncertain. Trimming cost V 1 base and J 8 bases, with 11 bases left between them. The CDR3 consists of 12 residues. Germline-derived CDR1 and CDR2 are GTSNPN and SVGIG (reference sequence). This CDR3 reads CAWSEEGRGYTF. The CDR3 bases are TGTGCCTGGAGTGAAGAAGGGAGAGGCTACACCTTC.

The chain recombines TRBV25-1 with TRBJ1-6; possibly TRBD1 for D (6 bases). Germline-derived CDR1 and CDR2 are MGHDK and SYGVNS. V lost 0 bases and J 10 bases, leaving 16 bases between the germline ends. This CDR3 contains 16 residues. CDR3 DNA: TGTGCCAGCAGTGAATATACGGCAGGGGTGGGGTCACCCCTCCACTTT. Translated: CASSEYTAGVGSPLHF.

There are a few counts of this clone. V is TRBV30 and J is TRBJ1-1; D perhaps matches TRBD1 (5 bases). V lost 5 bases to trimming and J lost 1 base, with 8 bases between them. The germline CDR1 and CDR2 sequences are GTSNPN and SVGIG (reference sequence). This CDR3 has 12 amino acids. CDR3 in DNA: TGTGCCTGGGGTACAGGGAACACTGAAGCTTTCTTT. Protein sequence: CAWGTGNTEAFF.

This clone was found once. J is TRBJ2-7 and V is TRBV3-1 (or the pseudogene TRBV3-2), with D possibly being TRBD2 (5 bases). Germline V CDR1 and CDR2: LGHDT, YNNKEL (reference sequence). V shed 5 bases and J shed 5 bases, with 16 bases lying between them. There are 14 residues in the CDR3. The CDR3 bases are TGTGCCAGCAGCTCCTGGGAGTTGAGCGACGAGCAGTACTTC. This encodes CASSSWELSDEQYF.

The chain is built from TRBV14 and TRBJ2-1, with D tentatively TRBD2 (6 bases). The CDR3 has 17 residues. V shed 3 bases and J shed 7 bases, with 22 bases lying between them. CDR1 is SGHDN and CDR2 is FVKESK in the germline V gene. CDR3 protein: CASSQGFWVGGANEQFF. CDR3 DNA sequence: TGTGCCAGCAGCCAGGGATTTTGGGTGGGAGGCGCAAATGAGCAGTTCTTC.

A remark on this clone: The sample has other DNA sequences that encode this CDR3 too. J is TRBJ1-5 and V is TRBV19; 8 bases align to TRBD1. CDR3 length equals 14 residues. Germline V gene lookup returns CDR1 LNHDA and CDR2 SQIVND (reference sequence). The V and J ends lost 6 bases and 2 bases, in that order; junction bases with no gene match: 3. CDR3 sequence: CASSETGGNQPQHF. CDR3 DNA sequence: TGTGCCAGTAGCGAGACAGGGGGCAATCAGCCCCAGCATTTT.

A word on this clone: The same CDR3 can be traced to other DNA sequences in this sample. The chain carries TRBV9 and TRBJ2-3, with 8 positions matching TRBD2. The germline V gene encodes CDR1 SGDLS and CDR2 YYNGEE. J was trimmed by 4 bases and V by 2 bases; bases with no gene match: 6. This CDR3 has 15 amino acids. CDR3 nucleotide sequence: TGTGCCAGCAGCGTGGGGCTAGCGGGTGCAGATACGCAGTATTTT. Translation gives CASSVGLAGADTQYF.

The rearrangement joins TRBV12-3 or TRBV12-4 to TRBJ1-1; 8 positions agree with TRBD1. The CDR3 runs to 13 residues. V was clipped by 10 bases and J by 1 base; unmatched bases: 5. CDR3 in DNA: TGTGCCATCAGACAGGGGCCGAACACTGAAGCTTTCTTT. It translates to CAIRQGPNTEAFF.

This chain connects TRBV15 to TRBJ2-2, with 10 bases identical to TRBD1. Germline V gene sequence: CDR1 LNHNV, CDR2 YYDKDF (reference sequence). The CDR3 runs to 15 residues. The junction had 5 bases not matched to a gene; V was cut back by 3 bases and J by 7 bases. CDR3 in amino acids: CATSRGQGWSGELFF. CDR3 nucleotides: TGTGCCACCAGCAGGGGACAGGGGTGGAGCGGGGAGCTGTTTTTT. Variable domain in full (rest from reference TRBV15 and TRBJ2-2): DAMVIQNPRYQVTQFGKPVTLSCSQTLNHNVMYWYQQKSSQAPKLLFHYYDKDFNNEADTPDNFQSRRPNTSFCFLDIRSPGLGDTAMYLCATSRGQGWSGELFFGEGSRLTVL.

The V and J genes are TRBV7-8 and TRBJ1-5; 8 nucleotides agree with TRBD1. Trimming removed 1 base from V and 4 bases from J; junction bases left unmatched: 3. The CDR3 loop spans 15 amino acids. Germline CDR1 is SGHVS and CDR2 is FQNEAQ. CDR3 nucleotide sequence: TGTGCCAGCAGCTTAGGACAGGGGACGAATCAGCCCCAGCATTTT. Encoded protein: CASSLGQGTNQPQHF.

V is TRBV20-1 and J is TRBJ1-2; unclear D gene. The CDR3 runs to 11 residues. Per germline, CDR1 DFQATT and CDR2 SNEGSKA (reference sequence). V was trimmed by 5 bases and J by 4 bases, leaving 8 bases between them. The chain's CDR3 is CSAATFYGYTF. The CDR3 DNA sequence: TGCAGTGCTGCCACATTCTATGGCTACACCTTC.